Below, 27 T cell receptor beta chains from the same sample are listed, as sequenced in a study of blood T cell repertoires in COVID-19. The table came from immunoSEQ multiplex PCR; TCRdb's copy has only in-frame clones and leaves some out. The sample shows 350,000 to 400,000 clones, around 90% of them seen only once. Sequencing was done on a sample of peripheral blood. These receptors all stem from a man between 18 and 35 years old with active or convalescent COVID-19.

CDR3 region: CASSKDREDEQYF. CDR3 nucleotides: TGTGCCAGCTCGAAGGACAGGGAAGACGAGCAGTACTTC. The genes are TRBV18 and TRBJ2-7, with 8 bases lining up with TRBD1. CDR3 length equals 13 residues. CDR1 and CDR2 (germline): KGHSH, LQKENI. J gave up 5 bases and V 6 bases, and 6 bases lay outside the gene matches.

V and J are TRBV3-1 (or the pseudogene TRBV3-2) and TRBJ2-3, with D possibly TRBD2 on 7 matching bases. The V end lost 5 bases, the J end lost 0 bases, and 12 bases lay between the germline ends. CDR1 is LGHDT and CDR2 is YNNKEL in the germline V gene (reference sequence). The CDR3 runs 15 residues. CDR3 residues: CASSDRGASTDTQYF. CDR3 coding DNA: TGTGCCAGCAGCGATCGGGGGGCCAGCACAGATACGCAGTATTTT.

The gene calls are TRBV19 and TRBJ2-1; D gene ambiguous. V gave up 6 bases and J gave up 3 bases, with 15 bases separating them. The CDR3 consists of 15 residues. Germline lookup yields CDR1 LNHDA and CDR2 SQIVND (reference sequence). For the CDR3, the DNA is TGTGCCAGTAGCATTCTGTCTAGTTTCTACAATGAGCAGTTCTTC. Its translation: CASSILSSFYNEQFF.

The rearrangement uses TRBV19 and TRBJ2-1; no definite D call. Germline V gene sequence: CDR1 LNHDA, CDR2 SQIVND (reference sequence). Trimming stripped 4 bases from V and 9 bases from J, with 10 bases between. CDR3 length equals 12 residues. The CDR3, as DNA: TGTGCCAGTAGTAACTGGGCCGTTGAGCAGTTCTTC. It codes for CASSNWAVEQFF.

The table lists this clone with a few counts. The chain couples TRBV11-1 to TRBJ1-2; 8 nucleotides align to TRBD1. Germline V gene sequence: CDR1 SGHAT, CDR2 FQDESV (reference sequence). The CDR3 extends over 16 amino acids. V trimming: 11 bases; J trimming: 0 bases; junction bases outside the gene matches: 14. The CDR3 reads CAGQPQGVKSNYGYTF. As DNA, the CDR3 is TGTGCCGGACAACCACAGGGGGTGAAATCTAACTATGGCTACACCTTC. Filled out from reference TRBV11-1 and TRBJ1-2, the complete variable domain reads EAEVAQSPRYKITEKSQAVAFWCDPISGHATLYWYRQILGQGPELLVQFQDESVVDDSQLPKDRFSAERLKGVDSTLKIQPAELGDSAMYLCAGQPQGVKSNYGYTFGSGTRLTVV.

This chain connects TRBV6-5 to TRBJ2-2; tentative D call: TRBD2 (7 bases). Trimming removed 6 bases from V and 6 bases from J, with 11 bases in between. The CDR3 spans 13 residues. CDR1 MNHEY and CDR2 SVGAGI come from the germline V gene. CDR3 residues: CASSKGGAGELFF. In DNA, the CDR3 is TGTGCCAGCAGCAAGGGGGGGGCCGGGGAGCTGTTTTTT.

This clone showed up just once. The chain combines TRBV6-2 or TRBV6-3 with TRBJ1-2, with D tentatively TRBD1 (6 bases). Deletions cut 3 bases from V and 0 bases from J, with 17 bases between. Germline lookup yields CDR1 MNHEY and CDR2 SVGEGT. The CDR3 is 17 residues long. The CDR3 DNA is TGTGCCAGCAGTTATTTTTTGGGGGCGAGACCTAACTATGGCTACACCTTC. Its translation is CASSYFLGARPNYGYTF.

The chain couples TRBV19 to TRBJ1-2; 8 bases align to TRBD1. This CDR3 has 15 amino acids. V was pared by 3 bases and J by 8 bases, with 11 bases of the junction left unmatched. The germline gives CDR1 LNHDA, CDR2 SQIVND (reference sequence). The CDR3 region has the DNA TGTGCCAGTAGTATTAGTGGGACAGGTTCGCGAGGCTACACCTTC. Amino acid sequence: CASSISGTGSRGYTF.

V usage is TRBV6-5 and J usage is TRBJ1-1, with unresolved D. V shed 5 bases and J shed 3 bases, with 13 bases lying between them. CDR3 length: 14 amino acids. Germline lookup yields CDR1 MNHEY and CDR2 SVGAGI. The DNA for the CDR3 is TGTGCCAGCAGTCCCGGGGAGAAATACACTGAAGCTTTCTTT. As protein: CASSPGEKYTEAFF.

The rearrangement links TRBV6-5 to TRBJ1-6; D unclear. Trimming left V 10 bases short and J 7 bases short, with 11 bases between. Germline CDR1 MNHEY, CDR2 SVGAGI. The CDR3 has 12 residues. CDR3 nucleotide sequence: TGTGCCATCCGGGGAGGCAATTCACCCCTCCACTTT. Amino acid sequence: CAIRGGNSPLHF.

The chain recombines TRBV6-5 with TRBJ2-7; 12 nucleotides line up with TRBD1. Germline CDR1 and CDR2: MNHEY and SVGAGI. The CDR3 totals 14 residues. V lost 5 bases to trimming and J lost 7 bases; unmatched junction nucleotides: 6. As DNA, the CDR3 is TGTGCCAGCAGTCCGGGACAGGGGGCGGGGGAGCAGTACTTC. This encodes CASSPGQGAGEQYF.

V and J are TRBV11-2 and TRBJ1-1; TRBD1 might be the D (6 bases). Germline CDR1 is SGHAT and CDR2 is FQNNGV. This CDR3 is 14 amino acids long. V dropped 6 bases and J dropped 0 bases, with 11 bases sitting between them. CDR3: CASRVGGVNTEAFF. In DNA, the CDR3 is TGTGCCAGCAGGGTAGGGGGGGTGAACACTGAAGCTTTCTTT.

CDR3 sequence: CATKRGGTYNEQFF. The CDR3 nucleotides are TGTGCCACAAAGCGGGGGGGTACCTACAATGAGCAGTTCTTC. The V call is TRBV15, the J call TRBJ2-1, with 10 bases that match TRBD2. The CDR3 covers 14 residues. CDR1 and CDR2 (germline): LNHNV, YYDKDF (reference sequence). J lost 2 bases, V lost 9 bases, and 4 bases had no gene match.

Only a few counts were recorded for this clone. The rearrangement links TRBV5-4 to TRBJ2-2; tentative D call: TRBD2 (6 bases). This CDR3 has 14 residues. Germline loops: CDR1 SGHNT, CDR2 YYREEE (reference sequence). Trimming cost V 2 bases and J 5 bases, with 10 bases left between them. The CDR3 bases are TGTGCCAGCAGCTTTAGAGGAGGGACCGGGGAGCTGTTTTTT. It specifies CASSFRGGTGELFF.

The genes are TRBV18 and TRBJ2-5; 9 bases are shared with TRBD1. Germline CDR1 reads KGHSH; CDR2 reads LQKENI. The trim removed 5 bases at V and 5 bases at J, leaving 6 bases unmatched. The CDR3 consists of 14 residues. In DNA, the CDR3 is TGTGCCAGCTCATGGACAGGGGATGGGGAGACCCAGTACTTC. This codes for CASSWTGDGETQYF.

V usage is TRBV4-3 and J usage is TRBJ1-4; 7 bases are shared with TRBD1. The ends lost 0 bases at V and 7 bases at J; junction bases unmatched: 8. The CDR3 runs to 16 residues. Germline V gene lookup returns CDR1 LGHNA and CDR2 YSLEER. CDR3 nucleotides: TGCGCCAGCAGCCAAGATCGACAGGGTGAGGGTGAAAAACTGTTTTTT. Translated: CASSQDRQGEGEKLFF.

The CDR3 reads CASSPGGQRYEQYF. DNA of the CDR3: TGTGCCAGCAGCCCTGGCGGACAGCGCTACGAGCAGTACTTC. V is TRBV7-8 and J is TRBJ2-7; D possibly corresponds to TRBD1 (6 bases). Germline V lookup: CDR1 SGHVS, CDR2 FQNEAQ. The CDR3 contains 14 residues. V lost 5 bases and J 3 bases, leaving 14 bases between the germline ends.

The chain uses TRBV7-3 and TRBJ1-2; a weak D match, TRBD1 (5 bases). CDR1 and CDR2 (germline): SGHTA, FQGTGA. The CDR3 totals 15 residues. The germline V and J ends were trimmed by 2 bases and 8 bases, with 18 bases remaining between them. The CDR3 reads CASSLDSNTYGGYTF. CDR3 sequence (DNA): TGTGCCAGCAGCTTAGACAGTAACACCTATGGCGGCTACACCTTC. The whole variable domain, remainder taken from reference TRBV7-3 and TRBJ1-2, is GAGVSQTPSNKVTEKGKYVELRCDPISGHTALYWYRQSLGQGPEFLIYFQGTGAADDSGLPNDRFFAVRPEGSVSTLKIQRTERGDSAVYLCASSLDSNTYGGYTFGSGTRLTVV.

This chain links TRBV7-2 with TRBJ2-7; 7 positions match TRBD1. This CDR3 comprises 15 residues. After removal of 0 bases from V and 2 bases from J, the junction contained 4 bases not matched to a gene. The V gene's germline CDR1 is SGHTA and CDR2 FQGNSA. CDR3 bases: TGTGCCAGCAGCTTAGCCACGCAGGGGGCCTACGAGCAGTACTTC. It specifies CASSLATQGAYEQYF.

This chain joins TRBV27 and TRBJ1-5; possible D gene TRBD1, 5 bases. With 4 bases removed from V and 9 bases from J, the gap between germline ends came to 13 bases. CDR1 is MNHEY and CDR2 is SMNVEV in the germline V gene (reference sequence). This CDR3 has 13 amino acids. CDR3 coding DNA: TGTGCCAGCAGTTCCTCAGGGACTCGGCCCCAGCATTTT. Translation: CASSSSGTRPQHF.

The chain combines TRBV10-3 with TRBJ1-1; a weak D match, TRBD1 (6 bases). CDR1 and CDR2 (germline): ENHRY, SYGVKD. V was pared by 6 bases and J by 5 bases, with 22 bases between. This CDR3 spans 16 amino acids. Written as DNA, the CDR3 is TGTGCCATCAGACCACAGGGTTTTGGGGATTGGACTGAAGCTTTCTTT. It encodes CAIRPQGFGDWTEAFF.

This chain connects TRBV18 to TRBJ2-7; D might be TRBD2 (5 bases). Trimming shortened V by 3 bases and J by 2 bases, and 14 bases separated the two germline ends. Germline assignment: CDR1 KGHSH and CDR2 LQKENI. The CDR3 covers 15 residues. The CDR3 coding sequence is TGTGCCAGCTCACCCGGGGAAGGCCTAACCTACGAGCAGTACTTC. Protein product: CASSPGEGLTYEQYF.

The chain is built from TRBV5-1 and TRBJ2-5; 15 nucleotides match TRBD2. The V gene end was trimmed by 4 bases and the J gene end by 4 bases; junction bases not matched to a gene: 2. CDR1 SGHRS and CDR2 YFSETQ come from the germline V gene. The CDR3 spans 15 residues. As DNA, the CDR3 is TGCGCCAGCAGCCCGGGACTAGCGGGAGGAGAGACCCAGTACTTC. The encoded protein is CASSPGLAGGETQYF.

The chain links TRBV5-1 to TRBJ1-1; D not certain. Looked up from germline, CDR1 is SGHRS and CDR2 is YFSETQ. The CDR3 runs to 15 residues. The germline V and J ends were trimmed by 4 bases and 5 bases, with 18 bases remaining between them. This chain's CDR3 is CASSLWTGSGTEAFF. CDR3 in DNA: TGCGCCAGCAGCCTATGGACGGGATCAGGTACTGAAGCTTTCTTT. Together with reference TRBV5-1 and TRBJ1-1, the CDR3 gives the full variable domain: KAGVTQTPRYLIKTRGQQVTLSCSPISGHRSVSWYQQTPGQGLQFLFEYFSETQRNKGNFPGRFSGRQFSNSRSEMNVSTLELGDSALYLCASSLWTGSGTEAFFGQGTRLTVV.

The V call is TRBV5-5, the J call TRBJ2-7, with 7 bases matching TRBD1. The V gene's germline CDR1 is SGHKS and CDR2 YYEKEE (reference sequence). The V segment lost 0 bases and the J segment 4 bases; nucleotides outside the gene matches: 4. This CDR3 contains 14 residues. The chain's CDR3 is CASSLAGGLYEQYF. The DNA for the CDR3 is TGTGCCAGCAGCTTGGCAGGGGGATTGTACGAGCAGTACTTC.

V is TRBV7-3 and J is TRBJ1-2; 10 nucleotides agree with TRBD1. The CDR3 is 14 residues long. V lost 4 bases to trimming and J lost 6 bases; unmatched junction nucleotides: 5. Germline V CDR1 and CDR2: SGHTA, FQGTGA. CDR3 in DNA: TGTGCCAGCAGCTCGACAGGGGGCGGAAATGGCTACACCTTC. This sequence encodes CASSSTGGGNGYTF.

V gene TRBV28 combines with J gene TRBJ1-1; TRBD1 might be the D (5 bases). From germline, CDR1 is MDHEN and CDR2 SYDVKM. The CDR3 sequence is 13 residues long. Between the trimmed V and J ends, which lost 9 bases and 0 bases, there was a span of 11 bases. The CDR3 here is CASELTVNTEAFF. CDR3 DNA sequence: TGTGCCAGTGAACTGACAGTGAACACTGAAGCTTTCTTT.